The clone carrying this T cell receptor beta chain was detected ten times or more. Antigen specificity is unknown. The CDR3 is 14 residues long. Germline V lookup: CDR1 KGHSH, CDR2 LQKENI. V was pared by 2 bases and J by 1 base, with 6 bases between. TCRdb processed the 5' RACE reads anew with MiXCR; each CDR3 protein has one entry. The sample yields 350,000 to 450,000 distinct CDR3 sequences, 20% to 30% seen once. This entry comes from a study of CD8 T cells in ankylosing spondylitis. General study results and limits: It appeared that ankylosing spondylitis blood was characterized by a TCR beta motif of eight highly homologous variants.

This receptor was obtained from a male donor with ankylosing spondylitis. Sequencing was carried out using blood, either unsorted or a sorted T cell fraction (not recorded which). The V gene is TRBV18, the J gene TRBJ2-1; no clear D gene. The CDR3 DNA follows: TGTGCCAGCTCACCAGTGGGGTCCTACAATGAGCAGTTCTTC. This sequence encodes CASSPVGSYNEQFF.